Sequencing of this T cell receptor (beta chain) was carried out in a study of blood T cell repertoires in COVID-19. Libraries were prepared by immunoSEQ multiplex PCR; TCRdb keeps only in-frame clonotypes and omits some of them. There are 100,000 to 110,000 clones in the sample; just under 80% occur only once, and 9.5% to 13% lies in the top ten. This clone appeared a single time. This TCR was sampled from a woman in her seventies with acute or convalescent COVID-19. Sequenced sample: peripheral blood.

CDR3 nucleotides: TGTGCCGGCCAGGACAGGACTAACTATGGCTACACCTTC. This translates into CAGQDRTNYGYTF. The chain recombines TRBV28 with TRBJ1-2, with 7 bases lining up with TRBD1. CDR1 and CDR2 from the germline V gene are MDHEN and SYDVKM. Germline trimming cut 11 bases from V and 0 bases from J; bases unmatched to any gene: 6. CDR3 size: 13 residues.